The T cell receptor (beta chain) under discussion was sequenced for a study of vaccination effects on CD4 cells after COVID-19 (dated by TCRdb to 2022 to 2024). As for the study more broadly: Each participant got two doses of an mRNA SARS-CoV-2 vaccine, either BNT162b2 or mRNA-1273. In both COVID-19 convalescent patients and infection-naive vaccine recipients, the study compared SARS-CoV-2 spike-specific CD4+ TCR repertoires from before mRNA vaccination with those from after it. A total of 10 COVID-19 convalescent patients and a handful of SARS-CoV-2-naive healthy vaccine recipients were included in the full study. The Oncomine TCR Beta short-read assay on an Illumina iSeq 100 was used to sequence cultures from other donors in the study. Beyond this particular receptor, the publication reports: Among healthy vaccine recipients, nearly all vaccine-induced clones were SARS-CoV-2 mono-reactive, and just 1 of 255 was cross-reactive with common cold coronaviruses. The study was limited by a small number of convalescent patients, and early post-infection timepoints were lacking. Clones induced by infection and clones induced by vaccination both contracted markedly at late timepoints after vaccination, which fits with T cell responses waning over time.

Library preparation used the immunoSEQ multiplex PCR assay. DNA from the CD4+ T cells that had been cultured and isolated underwent TCR beta CDR3 sequencing. The authors' analysis ran thus. Non-productive TCR sequences were discarded, and reads were trimmed to the CDR3 region, with only CDR3s of 7 or more amino acids retained. The MANAFEST web app was used to identify antigen-specific clonotypes by comparing expansion in peptide wells with expansion in reference cultures. To be called positive, a clone needed expansion at FDR<0.05 compared with the reference and with all other wells, an odds ratio greater than 5, and a frequency greater than 0.1% in two replicate wells. Cross-reactive clonotypes were defined as significantly expanded in SARS-CoV-2 spike wells and in at least one common cold coronavirus spike condition. Levenshtein distance calculated with the stringdist R package was used to assess CDR3 similarity, and unrooted trees were constructed with ape in R 3.6.1. TCRdb's version of the immuneACCESS table is confined to in-frame rearrangements and falls short of the full clone set. An unresolved V gene accounts for under half of the shortfall where checked; the remainder is of unknown origin. D and trimming were read from the DNA, whereas the V and J calls and clone size are those reported in that table. The sample profile shows tens of thousands of clones; 79% of them were found once. Approximately 6% of the sample goes to the ten largest clones.

Remarks on this clone: Which antigen it targets is not known. No qualities accompany the bases; no much larger clone lies one base away.

The CDR3 has 15 amino acids, counting the end cysteine and phenylalanine. Only the CDR3 DNA stays, 45 bases, in frame from base 1. Via the germline V gene (reference sequence), CDR1 is MNHNY and CDR2 SVGAGI. V is cut back by 5 bases and J by 3 bases, with 7 bases in the junction unmatched. In the ViraFEST assay, PBMC were stimulated with viral peptide pools, and antigen-specific CD4+ T cell clonotypes were then identified by expansion using TCR sequencing. After about 10 days of culture, CD4+ T cells were isolated with the EasySep CD4+ T cell isolation kit. Negative nucleocapsid antibody results before and after vaccination confirmed that the healthy vaccine recipients had no prior SARS-CoV-2 infection. Each well held fewer than 2.5 million PBMC cultured in IMDM containing around 5% human AB serum, 8.5 to 10 IU/ml IL-2 and gentamicin, along with 10 ug/ml peptides. Half of the culture medium was replaced with fresh IL-2-containing medium on days 3 and 7. Unless otherwise noted, each peptide stimulation condition was cultured in triplicate wells. Using Ficoll-Paque Plus gradient centrifugation, PBMC were separated from whole blood and then either used fresh or cryopreserved at -140C. The overlapping peptide pools covered the spike proteins of SARS-CoV-2 and of the common cold coronaviruses HCoV-NL63, HCoV-OC43 and HCoV-229E. The QIAamp micro DNA kit was used to extract genomic DNA from the cultured CD4+ T cells.

The sequence derives from a human donor who received a COVID-19 vaccine. The V gene is TRBV6-6 and the J gene is TRBJ2-3, with 8 middle bases fitting TRBD1. The source was CD4+ T cells from PBMCs cultured with HCoV-OC43 spike peptides, collected before COVID-19 vaccination. The cell subset or site tag for this specimen amounts to: HCoV-OC43 spike overlapping peptide pool stimulation. CDR3 reads: CASSDVQGATDTQYF. The sequence in DNA is TGTGCCAGCAGTGATGTCCAGGGGGCTACAGATACGCAGTATTTT.